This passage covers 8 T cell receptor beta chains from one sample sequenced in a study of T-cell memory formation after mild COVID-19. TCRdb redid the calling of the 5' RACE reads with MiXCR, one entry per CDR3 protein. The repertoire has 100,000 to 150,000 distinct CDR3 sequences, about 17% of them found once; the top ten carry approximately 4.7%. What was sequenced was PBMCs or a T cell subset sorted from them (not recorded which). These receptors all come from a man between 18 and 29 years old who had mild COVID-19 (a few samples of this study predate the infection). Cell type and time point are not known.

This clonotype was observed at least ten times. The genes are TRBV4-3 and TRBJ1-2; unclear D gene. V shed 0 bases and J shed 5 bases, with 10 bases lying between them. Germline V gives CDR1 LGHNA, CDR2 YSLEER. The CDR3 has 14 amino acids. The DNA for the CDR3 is TGCGCCAGCAGCCAAGATCCCTCGGCGTATGGCTACACCTTC. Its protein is CASSQDPSAYGYTF.

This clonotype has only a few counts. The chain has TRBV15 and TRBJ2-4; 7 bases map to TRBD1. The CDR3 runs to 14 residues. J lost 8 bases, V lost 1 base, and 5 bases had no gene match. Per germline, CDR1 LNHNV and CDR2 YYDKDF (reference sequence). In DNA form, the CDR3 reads TGTGCCACCAGCAGAGTAGGGGGCTTGGACATTCAGTACTTC. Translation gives CATSRVGGLDIQYF.

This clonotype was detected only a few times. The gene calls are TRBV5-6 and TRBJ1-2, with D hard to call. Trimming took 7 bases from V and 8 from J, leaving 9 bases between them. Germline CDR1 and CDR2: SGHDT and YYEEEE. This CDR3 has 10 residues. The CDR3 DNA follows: TGTGCCAGCGGGAAGGGCGGCTACACCTTC. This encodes CASGKGGYTF.

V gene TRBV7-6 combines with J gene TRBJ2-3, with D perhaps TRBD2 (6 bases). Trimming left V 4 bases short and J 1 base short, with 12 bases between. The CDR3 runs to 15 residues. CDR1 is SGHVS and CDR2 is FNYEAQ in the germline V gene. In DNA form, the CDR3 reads TGTGCCAGCAGCTCGACTAGAGGGGGCACAGATACGCAGTATTTT. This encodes CASSSTRGGTDTQYF.

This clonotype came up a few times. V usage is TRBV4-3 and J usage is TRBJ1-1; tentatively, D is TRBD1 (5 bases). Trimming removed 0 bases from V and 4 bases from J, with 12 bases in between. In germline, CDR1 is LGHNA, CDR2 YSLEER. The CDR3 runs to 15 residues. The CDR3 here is CASSQDLGLGTEAFF. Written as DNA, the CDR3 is TGCGCCAGCAGCCAAGATCTGGGGCTAGGCACTGAAGCTTTCTTT.

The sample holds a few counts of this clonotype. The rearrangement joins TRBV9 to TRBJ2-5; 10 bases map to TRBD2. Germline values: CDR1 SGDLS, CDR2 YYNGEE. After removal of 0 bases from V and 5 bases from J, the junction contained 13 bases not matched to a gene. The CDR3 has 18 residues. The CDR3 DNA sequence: TGTGCCAGCAGCGTAGCTCCCGTTAAGCGGGGGGGCCTCGAGACCCAGTACTTC. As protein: CASSVAPVKRGGLETQYF.

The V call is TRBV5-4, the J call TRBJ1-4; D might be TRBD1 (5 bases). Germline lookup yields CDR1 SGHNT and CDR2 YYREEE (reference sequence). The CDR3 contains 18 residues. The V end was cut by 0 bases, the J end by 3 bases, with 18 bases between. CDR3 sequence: CASSLESAGVSANEKLFF. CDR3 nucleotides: TGTGCCAGCAGCTTGGAATCCGCGGGGGTTTCGGCTAATGAAAAACTGTTTTTT.

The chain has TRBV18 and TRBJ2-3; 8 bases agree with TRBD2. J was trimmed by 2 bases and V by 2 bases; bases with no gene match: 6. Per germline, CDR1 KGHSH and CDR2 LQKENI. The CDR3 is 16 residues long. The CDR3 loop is CASSPIRGGTTDTQYF. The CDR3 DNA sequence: TGTGCCAGCTCACCAATTCGCGGGGGGACCACAGATACGCAGTATTTT.